This TCR beta chain was profiled in a study of blood T cell repertoires in COVID-19. Study-level background: Sites in the United States, Italy and Spain provided acute and convalescent COVID-19 samples. T cells, B-cell-depleted T cells, or PBMCs supplied cDNA or gDNA.

Trimming removed 2 bases at V and 4 bases at J, with 6 bases between. Germline CDR1 is SGHRS and CDR2 is YFSETQ. The CDR3 has 13 amino acids. As handled by the study authors: Counts of nucleated cells, estimated from reference gene primer amplification, were obtained. Libraries were prepared by immunoSEQ multiplex PCR; TCRdb keeps only in-frame clonotypes and omits some of them. From that table come the V and J calls and clone size; the DNA was used to work out D and trimming. Of 200,000 to 250,000 clones detected, approximately 78% appear once; the ten largest clones hold approximately 8%. It was during active infection that Seattle patients were enrolled and then longitudinally followed.

The rearrangement uses TRBV5-1 and TRBJ1-4, with no clear D. The sequence came from a woman aged 80 or over with COVID-19, enrolled during active disease. Source material: peripheral blood. CDR3 nucleotide sequence: TGCGCCAGCAGCTTAATAGTTAATGAAAAACTGTTTTTT. Translating it yields CASSLIVNEKLFF.